This TCR beta chain emerged from a study of blood T cell repertoires in COVID-19. With 6 bases removed from V and 7 bases from J, the gap between germline ends came to 21 bases. This CDR3 spans 15 amino acids. Germline V gene sequence: CDR1 KGHSH, CDR2 LQKENI. Original handling: Reference gene primer amplification yielded estimated nucleated cell counts. The table came from immunoSEQ multiplex PCR; TCRdb's copy has only in-frame clones and leaves some out. The V and J calls and clone size come from that table; D and trimming were worked out from the DNA. The sample records 120,000 to 150,000 clones, around 83% being singletons.

Sequencing was carried out using peripheral blood. V gene TRBV18 combines with J gene TRBJ2-5, with D maybe TRBD1 (6 bases). The TCR originated in a woman of 80 years or more with acute or convalescent COVID-19. Here the CDR3 DNA reads TGTGCCAGCTCTACCAAGACAGGATATAGGGGGACCCAGTACTTC. Residues: CASSTKTGYRGTQYF. Full variable domain (missing parts from reference TRBV18 and TRBJ2-5): NAGVMQNPRHLVRRRGQEARLRCSPMKGHSHVYWYRQLPEEGLKFMVYLQKENIIDESGMPKERFSAEFPKEGPSILRIQQVVRGDSAAYFCASSTKTGYRGTQYFGPGTRLLVL.